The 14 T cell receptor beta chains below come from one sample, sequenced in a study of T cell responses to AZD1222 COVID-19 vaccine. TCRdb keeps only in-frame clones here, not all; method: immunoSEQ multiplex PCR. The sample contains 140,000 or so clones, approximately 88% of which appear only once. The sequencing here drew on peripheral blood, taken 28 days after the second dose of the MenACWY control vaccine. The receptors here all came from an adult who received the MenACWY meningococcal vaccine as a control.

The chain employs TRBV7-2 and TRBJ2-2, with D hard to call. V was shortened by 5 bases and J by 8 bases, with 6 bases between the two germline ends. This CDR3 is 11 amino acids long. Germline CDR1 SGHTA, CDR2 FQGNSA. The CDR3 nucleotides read TGTGCCAGCAGCCCAATGGGGGAGCTGTTTTTT. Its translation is CASSPMGELFF.

The CDR3 sequence is CASSSGMSGGEKLFF. The CDR3 bases are TGTGCCAGCAGCTCTGGAATGTCAGGGGGCGAAAAACTGTTTTTT. The chain couples TRBV5-6 to TRBJ1-4; 8 bases line up with TRBD1. Trimming cost V 3 bases and J 8 bases; bases outside gene matches: 9. The CDR3 is made up of 15 amino acids. In germline, CDR1 is SGHDT, CDR2 YYEEEE. The variable domain in full, completed from reference TRBV5-6 and TRBJ1-4, reads DAGVTQSPTHLIKTRGQQVTLRCSPKSGHDTVSWYQQALGQGPQFIFQYYEEEERQRGNFPDRFSGHQFPNYSSELNVNALLLGDSALYLCASSSGMSGGEKLFFGSGTQLSVL.

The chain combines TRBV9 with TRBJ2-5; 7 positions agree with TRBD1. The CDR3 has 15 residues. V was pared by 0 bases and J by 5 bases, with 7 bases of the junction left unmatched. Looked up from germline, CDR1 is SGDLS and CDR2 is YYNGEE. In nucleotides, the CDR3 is TGTGCCAGCAGCGTAGTAGGGGGCCGGGTGGAGACCCAGTACTTC. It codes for CASSVVGGRVETQYF. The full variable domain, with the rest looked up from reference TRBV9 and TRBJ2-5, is DSGVTQTPKHLITATGQRVTLRCSPRSGDLSVYWYQQSLDQGLQFLIQYYNGEERAKGNILERFSAQQFPDLHSELNLSSLELGDSALYFCASSVVGGRVETQYFGPGTRLLVL.

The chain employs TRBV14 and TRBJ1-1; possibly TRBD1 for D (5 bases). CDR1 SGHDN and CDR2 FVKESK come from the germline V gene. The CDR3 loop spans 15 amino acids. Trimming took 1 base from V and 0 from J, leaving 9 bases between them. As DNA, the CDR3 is TGTGCCAGCAGCCAAGGTGACAGTCTGAACACTGAAGCTTTCTTT. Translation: CASSQGDSLNTEAFF.

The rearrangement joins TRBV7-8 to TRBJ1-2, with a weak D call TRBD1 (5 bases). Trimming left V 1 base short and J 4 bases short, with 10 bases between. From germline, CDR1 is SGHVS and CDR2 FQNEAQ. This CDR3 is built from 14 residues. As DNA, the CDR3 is TGTGCCAGCAGCTTAGTGAGGGACGGCTATGGCTACACCTTC. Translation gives CASSLVRDGYGYTF. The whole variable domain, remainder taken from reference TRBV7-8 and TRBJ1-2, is GAGVSQSPRYKVAKRGQDVALRCDPISGHVSLFWYQQALGQGPEFLTYFQNEAQLDKSGLPSDRFFAERPEGSVSTLKIQRTQQEDSAVYLCASSLVRDGYGYTFGSGTRLTVV.

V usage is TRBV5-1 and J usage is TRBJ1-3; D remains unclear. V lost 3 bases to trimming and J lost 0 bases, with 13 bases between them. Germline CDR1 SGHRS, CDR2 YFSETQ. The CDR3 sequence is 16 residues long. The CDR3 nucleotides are TGCGCCAGCAGCTCCGACTTAGTCGTCTCTGGAAACACCATATATTTT. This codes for CASSSDLVVSGNTIYF.

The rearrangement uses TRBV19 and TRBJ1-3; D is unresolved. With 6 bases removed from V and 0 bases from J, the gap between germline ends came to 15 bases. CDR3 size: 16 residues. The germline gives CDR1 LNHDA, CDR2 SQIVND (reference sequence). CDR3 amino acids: CASSPMARNSGNTIYF. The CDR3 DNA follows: TGTGCCAGTAGCCCAATGGCCCGGAACTCTGGAAACACCATATATTTT.

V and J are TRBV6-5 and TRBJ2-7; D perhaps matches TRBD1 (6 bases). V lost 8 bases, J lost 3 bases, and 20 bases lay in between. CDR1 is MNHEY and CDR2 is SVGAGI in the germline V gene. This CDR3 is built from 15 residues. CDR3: CASRTAQGPLYEQYF. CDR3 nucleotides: TGTGCCAGCCGGACAGCTCAGGGTCCCCTCTACGAGCAGTACTTC.

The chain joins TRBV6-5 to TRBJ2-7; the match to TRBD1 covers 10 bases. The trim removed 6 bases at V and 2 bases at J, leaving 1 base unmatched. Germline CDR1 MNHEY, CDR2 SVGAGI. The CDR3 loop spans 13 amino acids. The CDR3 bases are TGTGCCAGCAGGACAGGGGGCCCCTACGAGCAGTACTTC. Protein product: CASRTGGPYEQYF.

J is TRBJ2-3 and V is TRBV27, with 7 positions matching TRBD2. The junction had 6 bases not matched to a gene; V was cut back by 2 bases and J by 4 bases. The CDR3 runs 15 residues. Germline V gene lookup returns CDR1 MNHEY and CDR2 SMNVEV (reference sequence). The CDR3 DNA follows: TGTGCCAGCAGTTTAAGGGCCGGGAGGTCAGATACGCAGTATTTT. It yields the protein CASSLRAGRSDTQYF.

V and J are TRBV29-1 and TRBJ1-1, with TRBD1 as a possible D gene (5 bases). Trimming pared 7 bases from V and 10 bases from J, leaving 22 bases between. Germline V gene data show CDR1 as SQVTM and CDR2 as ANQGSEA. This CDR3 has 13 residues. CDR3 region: CSGRTLGGVGAFF. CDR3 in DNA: TGCAGCGGTCGGACATTGGGTGGAGTTGGAGCTTTCTTT.

CDR3 protein: CASSSRREGPNEKLFF. Written as DNA, the CDR3 is TGTGCCAGCAGCTCTCGCAGGGAAGGGCCTAATGAAAAACTGTTTTTT. The chain joins TRBV9 to TRBJ1-4; a weak D match, TRBD1 (5 bases). Germline-derived CDR1 and CDR2 are SGDLS and YYNGEE. V was clipped by 4 bases and J by 3 bases, with 16 bases between them. The CDR3 is made up of 16 amino acids.

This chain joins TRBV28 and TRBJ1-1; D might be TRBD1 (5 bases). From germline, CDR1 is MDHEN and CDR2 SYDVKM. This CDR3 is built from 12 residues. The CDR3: CAVPGANTEAFF. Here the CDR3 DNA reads TGTGCGGTTCCCGGGGCGAACACTGAAGCTTTCTTT.

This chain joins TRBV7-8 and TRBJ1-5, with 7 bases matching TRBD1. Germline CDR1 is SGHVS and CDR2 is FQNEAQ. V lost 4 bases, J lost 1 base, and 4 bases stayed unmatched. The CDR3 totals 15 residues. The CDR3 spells CASSSQGLSNQPQHF. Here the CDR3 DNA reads TGTGCCAGCAGCTCACAGGGGTTAAGCAATCAGCCCCAGCATTTT.